A single TCR beta chain is shown here with its context. Antigen: not known. Amplification used 60 Vbeta primers and 13 Jbeta primers. Generated by immunoSEQ multiplex PCR, the TCRdb table keeps only in-frame clones and is missing some. The sample consists of 150,000 or so clones, around 70% of them appearing once. The record originates from a study of cytomegalovirus exposure and HLA in healthy donors. Overall study findings and caveats: Available immune exposure information was restricted to CMV serostatus only. It has been reported that TCR beta sequences accurately predicted the HLA-A and HLA-B alleles of most subjects.

Germline lookup yields CDR1 SEHNR and CDR2 FQNEAQ (reference sequence). The CDR3 runs 14 residues. V dropped 5 bases and J dropped 7; count of bases not matched to a gene: 5. This TCR was recovered from a male donor in good health and CMV-seronegative. Sample: PBMCs. The V call is TRBV7-9, the J call TRBJ1-6; 7 bases align to TRBD1. The CDR3 coding sequence is TGTGCCAGCAGCCTGGGACAGCGCAATTCACCCCTCCACTTT. It specifies CASSLGQRNSPLHF.